Following are 8 T cell receptor beta chains from one sample sequenced in a study of CD8+CD57+ T cells in acquired aplastic anemia. Patients picked for sequencing had shown CD8+CD57+ cell expansion detected by flow cytometry. TCR beta VDJ and CDR3 profiles were obtained from a genomic DNA template. MiXCR, applied by TCRdb to the reads, yields one record per CDR3 protein. The sample records some 92,000 distinct CDR3 sequences, 65% to 70% being singletons. Material for sequencing was sorted CD4+, CD8+, or CD8+CD57+ T cells (not recorded which) from PBMCs. Every receptor here comes from a human donor with aplastic anemia.

This clonotype was counted between two and nine times. The chain links TRBV15 to TRBJ1-2; D is unclear. Germline CDR1 reads LNHNV; CDR2 reads YYDKDF (reference sequence). Trimming cost V 4 bases and J 5 bases, with 11 bases left between them. The CDR3 runs to 13 residues. The DNA for the CDR3 is TGTGCCACCAGCATTCCGGACCGGTATGGCTACACCTTC. Its translation is CATSIPDRYGYTF.

The sample holds many counts of this clonotype. The chain recombines TRBV20-1 with TRBJ1-5; no clear D. Trimming left V 6 bases short and J 5 bases short, with 20 bases between. The CDR3 loop spans 15 amino acids. Germline V lookup: CDR1 DFQATT, CDR2 SNEGSKA (reference sequence). CDR3 DNA: TGCAGTGCCCTCACGGGAGGCAGCGGGGATCAGCCCCAGCATTTT. Residues: CSALTGGSGDQPQHF.

The chain is built from TRBV4-1 and TRBJ2-1; D unresolved. The CDR3 totals 12 residues. Germline assignment: CDR1 MGHRA and CDR2 YSYEKL. Deletions cut 10 bases from V and 5 bases from J, with 12 bases between. The CDR3 sequence: CATLRADNEQFF. The CDR3 DNA reads as TGCGCCACCCTTCGCGCAGACAATGAGCAGTTCTTC.

The chain employs TRBV25-1 and TRBJ2-5; the D gene is possibly TRBD2 (6 bases). V lost 6 bases, J lost 5 bases, and 19 bases lay in between. From germline, CDR1 is MGHDK and CDR2 SYGVNS. The length of the CDR3 is 15 residues. DNA for the CDR3: TGTGCCAGCAGGGCTACCGGGAGATTGAGTGAGACCCAGTACTTC. Translation: CASRATGRLSETQYF.

This clonotype appeared once. At one boundary the junction diverges from the germline segment, which might be a read error. CDR3 coding DNA: TGTGCCAGCAGCGAGCGGGAGGGCCACTACGAGCAGTGCTTC. It encodes CASSEREGHYEQCF. This chain connects TRBV2 to TRBJ2-7; 10 positions agree with TRBD2. This CDR3 is built from 14 residues. The germline gives CDR1 SNHLY, CDR2 FYNNEI.

This sequence joins TRBV10-1 and TRBJ1-2; TRBD1 matches 8 bases. The V segment lost 5 bases and the J segment 4 bases; nucleotides outside the gene matches: 6. This CDR3 is 14 amino acids long. Germline lookup yields CDR1 WNHNN and CDR2 SYGVQD (reference sequence). The CDR3 sequence: CASSWTGSVYGYTF. The CDR3 nucleotides read TGCGCCAGCAGTTGGACAGGGAGTGTCTATGGCTACACCTTC.

The chain uses TRBV15 and TRBJ2-7, with 9 nucleotides matching TRBD1. The CDR3 spans 14 residues. Germline V gene sequence: CDR1 LNHNV, CDR2 YYDKDF (reference sequence). V lost 4 bases, J lost 7 bases, and 8 bases stayed unmatched. The CDR3, as DNA: TGTGCCACCAGCATCCGGGACAGGGTTTGGGAGCAGTACTTC. This gives the protein CATSIRDRVWEQYF.

This chain uses TRBV19 with TRBJ2-6; D remains unclear. The ends were cut back, 3 bases at V and 0 bases at J, with 15 bases in the middle. The CDR3 runs to 18 residues. Germline values: CDR1 LNHDA, CDR2 SQIVND (reference sequence). CDR3 sequence reads: CASSIKAGFLSGANVLTF. CDR3 nucleotides: TGTGCCAGTAGTATTAAGGCAGGTTTCCTCTCTGGGGCCAACGTCCTGACTTTC.